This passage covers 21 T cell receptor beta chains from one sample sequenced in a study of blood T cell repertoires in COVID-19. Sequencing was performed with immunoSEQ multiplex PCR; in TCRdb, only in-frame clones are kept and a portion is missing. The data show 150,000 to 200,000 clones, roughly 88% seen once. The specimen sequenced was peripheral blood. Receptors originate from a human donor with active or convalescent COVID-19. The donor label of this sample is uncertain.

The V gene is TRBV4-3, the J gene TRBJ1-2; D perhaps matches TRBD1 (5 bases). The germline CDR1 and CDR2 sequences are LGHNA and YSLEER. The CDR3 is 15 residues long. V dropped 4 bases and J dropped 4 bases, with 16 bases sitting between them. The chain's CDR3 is CASSPGTATSYGYTF. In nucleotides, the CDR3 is TGCGCCAGCAGCCCTGGGACTGCCACTTCCTATGGCTACACCTTC.

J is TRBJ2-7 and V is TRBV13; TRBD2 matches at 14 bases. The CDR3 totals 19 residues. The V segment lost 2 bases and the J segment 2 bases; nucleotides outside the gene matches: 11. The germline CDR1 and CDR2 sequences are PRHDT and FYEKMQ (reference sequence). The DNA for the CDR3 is TGTGCCAGCAGCTTAAGGACCGGGACTAGCGGGAGAAGACCCTACGAGCAGTACTTC. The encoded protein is CASSLRTGTSGRRPYEQYF.

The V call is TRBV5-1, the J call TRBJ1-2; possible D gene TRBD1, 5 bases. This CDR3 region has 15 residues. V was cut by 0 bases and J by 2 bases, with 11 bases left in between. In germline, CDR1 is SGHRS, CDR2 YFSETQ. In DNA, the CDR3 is TGCGCCAGCAGCTTGGCCCCCGGGGGAAACTATGGCTACACCTTC. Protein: CASSLAPGGNYGYTF. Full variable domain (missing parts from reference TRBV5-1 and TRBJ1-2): KAGVTQTPRYLIKTRGQQVTLSCSPISGHRSVSWYQQTPGQGLQFLFEYFSETQRNKGNFPGRFSGRQFSNSRSEMNVSTLELGDSALYLCASSLAPGGNYGYTFGSGTRLTVV.

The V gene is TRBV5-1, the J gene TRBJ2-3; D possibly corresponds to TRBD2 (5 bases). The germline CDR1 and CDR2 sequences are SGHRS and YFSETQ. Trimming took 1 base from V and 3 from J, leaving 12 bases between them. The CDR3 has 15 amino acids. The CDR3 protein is CASSLLGSWTDTQYF. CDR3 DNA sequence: TGCGCCAGCAGCTTGCTGGGGAGTTGGACAGATACGCAGTATTTT.

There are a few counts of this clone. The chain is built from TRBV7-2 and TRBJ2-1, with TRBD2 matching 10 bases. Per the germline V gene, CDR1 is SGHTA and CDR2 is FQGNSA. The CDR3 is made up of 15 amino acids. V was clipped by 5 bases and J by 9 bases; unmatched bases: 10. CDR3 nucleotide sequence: TGTGCCAGCAGCACACCTAGCGGGGGTCACAGTGAGCAGTTCTTC. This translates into CASSTPSGGHSEQFF.

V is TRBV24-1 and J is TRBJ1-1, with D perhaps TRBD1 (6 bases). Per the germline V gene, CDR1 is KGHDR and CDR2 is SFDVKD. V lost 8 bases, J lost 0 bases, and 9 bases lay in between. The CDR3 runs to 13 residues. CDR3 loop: CATKDRVNTEAFF. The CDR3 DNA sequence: TGTGCCACCAAGGACAGAGTGAACACTGAAGCTTTCTTT.

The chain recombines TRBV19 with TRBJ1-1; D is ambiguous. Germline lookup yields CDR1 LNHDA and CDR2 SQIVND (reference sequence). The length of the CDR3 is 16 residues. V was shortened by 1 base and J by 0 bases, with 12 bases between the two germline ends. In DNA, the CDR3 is TGTGCCAGTAGTATAGCAGGAGGGCACATGAACACTGAAGCTTTCTTT. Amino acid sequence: CASSIAGGHMNTEAFF.

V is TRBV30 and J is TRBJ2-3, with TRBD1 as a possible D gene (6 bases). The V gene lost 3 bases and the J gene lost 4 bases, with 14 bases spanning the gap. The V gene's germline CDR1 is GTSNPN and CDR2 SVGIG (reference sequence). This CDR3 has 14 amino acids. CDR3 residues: CAWSGFRGSDTQYF. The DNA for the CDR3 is TGTGCCTGGAGCGGTTTCAGGGGTTCAGATACGCAGTATTTT.

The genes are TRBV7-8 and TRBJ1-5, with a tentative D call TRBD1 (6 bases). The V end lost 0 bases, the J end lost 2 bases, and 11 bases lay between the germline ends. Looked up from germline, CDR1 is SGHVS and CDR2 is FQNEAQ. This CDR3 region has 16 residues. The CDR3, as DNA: TGTGCCAGCAGCTTAGCGGCCAGGGGAGGCAATCAGCCCCAGCATTTT. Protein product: CASSLAARGGNQPQHF.

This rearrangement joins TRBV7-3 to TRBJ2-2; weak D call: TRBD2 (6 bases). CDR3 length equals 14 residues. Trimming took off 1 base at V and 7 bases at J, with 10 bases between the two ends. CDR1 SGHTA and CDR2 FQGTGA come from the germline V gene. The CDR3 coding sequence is TGTGCCAGCAGCTTAAGCGGGACGGGCGGGGAGCTGTTTTTT. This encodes CASSLSGTGGELFF.

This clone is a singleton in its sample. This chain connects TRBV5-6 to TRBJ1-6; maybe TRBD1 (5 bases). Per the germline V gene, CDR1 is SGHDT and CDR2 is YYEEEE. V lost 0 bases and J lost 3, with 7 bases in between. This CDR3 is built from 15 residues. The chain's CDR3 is CASSLGQLYNSPLHF. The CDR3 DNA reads TGTGCCAGCAGCTTGGGACAGCTCTATAATTCACCCCTCCACTTT.

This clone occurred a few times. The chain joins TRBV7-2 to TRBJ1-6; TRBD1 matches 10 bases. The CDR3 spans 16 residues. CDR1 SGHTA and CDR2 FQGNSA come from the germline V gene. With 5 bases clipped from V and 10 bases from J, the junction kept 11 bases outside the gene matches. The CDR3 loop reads CASSNQGTGDWSPLHF. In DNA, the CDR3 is TGTGCCAGCAGCAACCAAGGGACAGGGGATTGGTCACCCCTCCACTTT.

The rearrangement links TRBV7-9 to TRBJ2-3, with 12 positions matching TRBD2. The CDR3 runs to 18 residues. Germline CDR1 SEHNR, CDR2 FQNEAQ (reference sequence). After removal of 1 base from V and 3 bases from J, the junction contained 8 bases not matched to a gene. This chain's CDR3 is CASSLDLAGGPGTDTQYF. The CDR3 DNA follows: TGTGCCAGCAGCTTAGACCTAGCGGGAGGGCCGGGTACAGATACGCAGTATTTT.

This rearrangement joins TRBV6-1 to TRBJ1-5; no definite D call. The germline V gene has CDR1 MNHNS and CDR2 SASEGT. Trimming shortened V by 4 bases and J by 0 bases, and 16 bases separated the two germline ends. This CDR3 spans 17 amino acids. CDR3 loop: CASSAQLLLYSNQPQHF. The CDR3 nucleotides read TGTGCCAGCAGTGCACAGCTCCTGCTTTATAGCAATCAGCCCCAGCATTTT.

This CDR3 is CSAVDRPNTGELFF. The DNA of the CDR3 is TGCAGCGCTGTAGATCGTCCGAACACCGGGGAGCTGTTTTTT. The rearrangement links TRBV29-1 to TRBJ2-2; D call uncertain. Deletions cut 7 bases from V and 0 bases from J, with 12 bases between. CDR3 size: 14 residues. Germline values: CDR1 SQVTM, CDR2 ANQGSEA.

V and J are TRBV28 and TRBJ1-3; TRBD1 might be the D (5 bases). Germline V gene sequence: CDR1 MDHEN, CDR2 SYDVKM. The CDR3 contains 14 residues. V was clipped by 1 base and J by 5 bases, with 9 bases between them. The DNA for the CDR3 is TGTGCCAGCAGTTTATTCCAGGGTAGAAACACCATATATTTT. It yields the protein CASSLFQGRNTIYF.

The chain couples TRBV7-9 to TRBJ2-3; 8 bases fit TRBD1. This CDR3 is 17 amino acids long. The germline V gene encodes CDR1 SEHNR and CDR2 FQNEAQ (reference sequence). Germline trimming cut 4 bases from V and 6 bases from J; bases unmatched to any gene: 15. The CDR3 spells CASSSAGGQGRADTQYF. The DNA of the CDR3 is TGTGCCAGCAGCTCGGCCGGCGGACAGGGACGAGCGGATACGCAGTATTTT.

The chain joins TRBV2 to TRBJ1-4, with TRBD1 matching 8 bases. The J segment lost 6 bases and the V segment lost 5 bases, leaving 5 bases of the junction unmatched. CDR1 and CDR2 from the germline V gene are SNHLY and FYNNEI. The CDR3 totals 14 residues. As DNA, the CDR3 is TGTGCCAGCAGTCCCGGGACAGGTGATGAAAAACTGTTTTTT. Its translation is CASSPGTGDEKLFF.

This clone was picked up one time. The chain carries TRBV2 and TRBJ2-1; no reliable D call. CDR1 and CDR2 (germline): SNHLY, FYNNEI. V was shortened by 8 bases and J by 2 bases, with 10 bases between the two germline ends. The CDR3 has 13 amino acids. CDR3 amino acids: CASDRSAYNEQFF. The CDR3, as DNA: TGTGCCAGCGATCGCAGCGCCTACAATGAGCAGTTCTTC.

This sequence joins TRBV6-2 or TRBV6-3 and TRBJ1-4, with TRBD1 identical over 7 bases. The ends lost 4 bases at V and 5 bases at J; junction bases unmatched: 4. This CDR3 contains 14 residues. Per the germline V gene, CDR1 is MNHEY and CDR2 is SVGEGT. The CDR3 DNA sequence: TGTGCCAGCAGTTGGACAGGACCGAATGAAAAACTGTTTTTT. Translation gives CASSWTGPNEKLFF.

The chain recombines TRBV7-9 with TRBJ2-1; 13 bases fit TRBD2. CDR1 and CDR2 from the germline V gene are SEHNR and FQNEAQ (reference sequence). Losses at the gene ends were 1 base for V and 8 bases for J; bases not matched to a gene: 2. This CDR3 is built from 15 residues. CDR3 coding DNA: TGTGCCAGCAGCTTAGTAACTAGCGGGAGGGATGAGCAGTTCTTC. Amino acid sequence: CASSLVTSGRDEQFF.